The 23 T cell receptor beta chains given below trace back to one sample, sequenced in a study of chemoradiotherapy in HPV16-positive cancers (dated by TCRdb to 2022 to 2024). Library prep was done by the immunoSEQ multiplex PCR assay. Held by TCRdb, this immuneACCESS table contains in-frame sequences only and omits some clones. Under half of the omission traces to an unresolved V gene where checked; the cause of the rest is unknown. The sample table shows 40,000 to 65,000 clones, and over 85% are seen once. Roughly 3.5% of the sample is held by the ten biggest clonotypes. Sequenced material: blood, taken from a patient who underwent chemoradiotherapy. Source of these receptors: a human donor with HPV-associated anogenital cancer.

This chain connects TRBV7-6 to TRBJ2-1, with D possibly TRBD2 on 6 matching bases. The ends were cut back, 5 bases at V and 1 base at J, with 12 bases in the middle. CDR1 is SGHVS and CDR2 is FNYEAQ in the germline V gene. CDR3 length equals 15 residues. CDR3 DNA sequence: TGTGCCAGCAGCCGTACGACTAGATCCTACAATGAGCAGTTCTTC. As protein: CASSRTTRSYNEQFF.

CDR3 DNA: TGTGCCAGCAGCTTAGCGGGGGTCGGCTACACCTTC. Encoded protein: CASSLAGVGYTF. The rearrangement joins TRBV7-2 to TRBJ1-2, with TRBD1 as a possible D gene (5 bases). Germline V gene lookup returns CDR1 SGHTA and CDR2 FQGNSA. The CDR3 covers 12 residues. Between the trimmed V and J ends, which lost 0 bases and 8 bases, there was a span of 7 bases.

The V call is TRBV6-5, the J call TRBJ2-1; D call uncertain. The V end lost 6 bases, the J end lost 8 bases, and 14 bases lay between the germline ends. CDR1 and CDR2 (germline): MNHEY, SVGAGI. This CDR3 has 13 amino acids. DNA for the CDR3: TGTGCCAGCAGCCATCCCGGTGGGGATGAGCAGTTCTTC. Translating gives CASSHPGGDEQFF.

J is TRBJ2-3 and V is TRBV6-6; D may be TRBD1 or TRBD2 (6 bases each). Germline V gene sequence: CDR1 MNHNY, CDR2 SVGAGI (reference sequence). The CDR3 extends over 14 amino acids. V lost 3 bases to trimming and J lost 4 bases, with 11 bases between them. The CDR3 nucleotides read TGTGCCAGCAGTTATCCAGGGGAGGCAGATACGCAGTATTTT. It translates to CASSYPGEADTQYF.

This chain connects TRBV30 to TRBJ2-7, with D possibly being TRBD1 (6 bases). The V end was cut by 4 bases, the J end by 4 bases, with 8 bases between. The CDR3 covers 11 residues. Germline V gives CDR1 GTSNPN, CDR2 SVGIG (reference sequence). The CDR3 DNA follows: TGTGCCTGGAACGACAGGTACGAGCAGTACTTC. Translated: CAWNDRYEQYF. The full variable domain, completed using reference TRBV30 and TRBJ2-7, is SQTIHQWPATLVQPVGSPLSLECTVEGTSNPNLYWYRQAAGRGLQLLFYSVGIGQISSEVPQNLSASRPQDRQFILSSKKLLLSDSGFYLCAWNDRYEQYFGPGTRLTVT.

The J gene is TRBJ2-5, the V gene TRBV7-2; 12 nucleotides line up with TRBD2. The CDR3 loop spans 15 amino acids. The germline V gene encodes CDR1 SGHTA and CDR2 FQGNSA. The trim removed 4 bases at V and 5 bases at J, leaving 5 bases unmatched. DNA for the CDR3: TGTGCCAGCAGCTCCAGGACTAGCGGGAAGGAGACCCAGTACTTC. Protein sequence: CASSSRTSGKETQYF.

The chain recombines TRBV19 with TRBJ2-5, with 9 bases identical to TRBD1. This CDR3 region has 12 residues. Losses at the gene ends were 11 bases for V and 5 bases for J; bases not matched to a gene: 6. CDR1 and CDR2 (germline): LNHDA, SQIVND (reference sequence). The DNA of the CDR3 is TGTGCCGCAGGACAGGGGCAGGAGACCCAGTACTTC. It translates to CAAGQGQETQYF. Full variable domain (outside the CDR3, taken from reference TRBV19 and TRBJ2-5): DGGITQSPKYLFRKEGQNVTLSCEQNLNHDAMYWYRQDPGQGLRLIYYSQIVNDFQKGDIAEGYSVSREKKESFPLTVTSAQKNPTAFYLCAAGQGQETQYFGPGTRLLVL.

The chain carries TRBV7-9 and TRBJ2-7, with 7 bases lining up with TRBD1. Germline V gene data show CDR1 as SEHNR and CDR2 as FQNEAQ (reference sequence). V was pared by 4 bases and J by 4 bases, with 7 bases of the junction left unmatched. CDR3 length equals 14 residues. The CDR3 reads CASSSMGQQYEQYF. The CDR3 nucleotides are TGTGCCAGCAGCTCTATGGGACAGCAGTACGAGCAGTACTTC.

This sequence joins TRBV18 and TRBJ1-4; maybe TRBD1 (5 bases). The germline V and J ends were trimmed by 1 base and 8 bases, with 14 bases remaining between them. This CDR3 contains 15 residues. Germline CDR1 and CDR2: KGHSH and LQKENI. Here the CDR3 DNA reads TGTGCCAGCTCACCACGGGACGGGCTTTTCGAAAAACTGTTTTTT. It is translated as CASSPRDGLFEKLFF.

V is TRBV19 and J is TRBJ2-2; D remains ambiguous. The CDR3 contains 16 residues. Germline-derived CDR1 and CDR2 are LNHDA and SQIVND (reference sequence). V was cut by 1 base and J by 4 bases, with 13 bases left in between. The CDR3 DNA reads TGTGCCAGTAGTATAGTAGCAGAATGGGCCACCGGGGAGCTGTTTTTT. Protein: CASSIVAEWATGELFF.

The rearrangement uses TRBV7-2 and TRBJ1-1; D is unclear. CDR3 length equals 12 residues. V gave up 4 bases and J gave up 10 bases, with 13 bases separating them. Germline-derived CDR1 and CDR2 are SGHTA and FQGNSA. CDR3 protein: CASSSNRNGAFF. Written as DNA, the CDR3 is TGTGCCAGCAGCTCGAACAGAAACGGAGCTTTCTTT.

This chain joins TRBV2 and TRBJ1-2; D is unresolved. V gave up 2 bases and J gave up 3 bases, with 10 bases separating them. The V gene's germline CDR1 is SNHLY and CDR2 FYNNEI. This CDR3 is 14 amino acids long. CDR3 bases: TGTGCCAGCAGTGAAATCACGGCATACTATGGCTACACCTTC. Amino acids: CASSEITAYYGYTF.

This clone occurred a few times. The rearrangement joins TRBV7-8 to TRBJ2-7; D might be TRBD2 (5 bases). CDR3 length: 15 residues. Trimming shortened V by 1 base and J by 5 bases, and 15 bases separated the two germline ends. The germline V gene encodes CDR1 SGHVS and CDR2 FQNEAQ. CDR3 DNA sequence: TGTGCCAGCAGCTTAGGCCGACGGGATTCGAACGAGCAGTACTTC. This translates into CASSLGRRDSNEQYF.

The rearrangement joins TRBV9 to TRBJ1-2; 7 nucleotides agree with TRBD1. Germline V lookup: CDR1 SGDLS, CDR2 YYNGEE. The CDR3 has 13 amino acids. With V trimmed by 4 bases and J by 4 bases, 4 bases remained unmatched. CDR3 protein: CASSTRTGYGYTF. The CDR3 DNA reads as TGTGCCAGCAGCACCAGGACAGGCTATGGCTACACCTTC.

This chain uses TRBV5-1 with TRBJ2-5; weak D call: TRBD1 (5 bases). The CDR3 is 14 amino acids. CDR1 and CDR2 from the germline V gene are SGHRS and YFSETQ. Deletions cut 2 bases from V and 5 bases from J, with 13 bases between. This CDR3 is CASSLQDRRETQYF. The CDR3 DNA reads TGCGCCAGCAGCTTACAGGACCGGCGGGAGACCCAGTACTTC.

This chain joins TRBV4-3 and TRBJ1-4; no clear D gene. The CDR3 contains 16 residues. Germline assignment: CDR1 LGHNA and CDR2 YSLEER. V was shortened by 0 bases and J by 8 bases, with 16 bases between the two germline ends. The CDR3 sequence is CASSQDPNISGEKLFF. The CDR3 DNA reads TGCGCCAGCAGCCAAGATCCCAACATCTCCGGGGAAAAACTGTTTTTT.

The chain carries TRBV18 and TRBJ1-1, with D possibly matching TRBD1 (6 bases). The CDR3 runs 14 residues. Trimming left V 4 bases short and J 2 bases short, with 11 bases between. Germline V lookup: CDR1 KGHSH, CDR2 LQKENI. Here the CDR3 reads CASSLQGTNTEAFF. DNA of the CDR3: TGTGCCAGCTCACTTCAGGGGACTAACACTGAAGCTTTCTTT.

This chain uses TRBV18 with TRBJ2-7; perhaps TRBD1 as D (6 bases). The germline V and J ends were trimmed by 0 bases and 4 bases, with 7 bases remaining between them. Germline assignment: CDR1 KGHSH and CDR2 LQKENI. The CDR3 runs to 13 residues. The DNA of the CDR3 is TGTGCCAGCTCACCACCGGACAGTTACGAGCAGTACTTC. This encodes CASSPPDSYEQYF.

The chain joins TRBV13 to TRBJ1-5; D is ambiguous. Looked up from germline, CDR1 is PRHDT and CDR2 is FYEKMQ (reference sequence). This CDR3 is built from 14 residues. The V gene lost 0 bases and the J gene lost 2 bases, with 5 bases spanning the gap. CDR3 DNA: TGTGCCAGCAGCTTAGGGGTGGGCAATCAGCCCCAGCATTTT. Its protein product is CASSLGVGNQPQHF.

The chain couples TRBV5-4 to TRBJ2-1; 7 bases are shared with TRBD2. The trim removed 4 bases at V and 5 bases at J, leaving 9 bases unmatched. The V gene's germline CDR1 is SGHNT and CDR2 YYREEE (reference sequence). The CDR3 runs to 15 residues. The CDR3 sequence is CASSLLGLADNEQFF. The CDR3 nucleotides are TGTGCCAGCAGCCTGCTCGGCCTAGCGGACAATGAGCAGTTCTTC.

The chain couples TRBV5-6 to TRBJ2-7; weak D call: TRBD1 (5 bases). Germline V lookup: CDR1 SGHDT, CDR2 YYEEEE. The CDR3 consists of 14 residues. Trimming took 0 bases from V and 0 from J, leaving 7 bases between them. DNA for the CDR3: TGTGCCAGCAGCTTGGACAGGTCCTCCTACGAGCAGTACTTC. Its translation is CASSLDRSSYEQYF.

The chain combines TRBV15 with TRBJ2-1, with D perhaps matching TRBD1 or TRBD2 (5 bases each). Germline CDR1 LNHNV, CDR2 YYDKDF (reference sequence). V was trimmed by 1 base and J by 4 bases, leaving 14 bases between them. The CDR3 has 16 residues. The DNA of the CDR3 is TGTGCCACCAGCAGAGGGGGATCGAGGGGATACAATGAGCAGTTCTTC. Encoded protein: CATSRGGSRGYNEQFF.

The chain combines TRBV9 with TRBJ2-7; D gene unclear. CDR3 length equals 12 residues. Germline V gene lookup returns CDR1 SGDLS and CDR2 YYNGEE. V was trimmed by 4 bases and J by 3 bases, leaving 8 bases between them. The CDR3: CASSPQRYEQYF. CDR3 bases: TGTGCCAGCAGCCCCCAGCGCTACGAGCAGTACTTC.